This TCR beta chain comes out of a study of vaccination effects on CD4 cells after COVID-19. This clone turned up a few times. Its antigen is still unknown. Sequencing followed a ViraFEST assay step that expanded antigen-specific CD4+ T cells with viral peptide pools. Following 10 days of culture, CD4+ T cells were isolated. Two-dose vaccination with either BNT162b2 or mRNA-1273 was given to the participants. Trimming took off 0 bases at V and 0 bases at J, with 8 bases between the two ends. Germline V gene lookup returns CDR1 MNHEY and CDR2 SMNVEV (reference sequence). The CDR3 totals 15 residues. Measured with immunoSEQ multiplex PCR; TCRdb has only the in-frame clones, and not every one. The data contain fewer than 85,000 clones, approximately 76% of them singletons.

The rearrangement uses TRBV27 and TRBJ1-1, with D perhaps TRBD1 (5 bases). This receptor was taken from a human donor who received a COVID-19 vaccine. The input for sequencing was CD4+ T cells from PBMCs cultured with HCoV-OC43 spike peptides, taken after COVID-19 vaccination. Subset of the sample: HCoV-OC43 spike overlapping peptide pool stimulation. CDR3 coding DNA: TGTGCCAGCAGTTTATCGGGGGACTTGAACACTGAAGCTTTCTTT. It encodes CASSLSGDLNTEAFF.